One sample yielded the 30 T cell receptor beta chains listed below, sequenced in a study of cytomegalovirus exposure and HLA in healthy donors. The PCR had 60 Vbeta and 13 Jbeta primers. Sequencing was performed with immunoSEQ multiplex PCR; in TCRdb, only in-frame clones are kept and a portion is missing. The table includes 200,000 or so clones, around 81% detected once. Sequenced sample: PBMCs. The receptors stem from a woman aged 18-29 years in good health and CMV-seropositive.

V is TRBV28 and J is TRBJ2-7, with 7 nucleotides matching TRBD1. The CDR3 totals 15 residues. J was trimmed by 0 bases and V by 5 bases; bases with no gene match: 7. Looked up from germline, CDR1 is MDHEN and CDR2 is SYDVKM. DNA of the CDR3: TGTGCCAGCAGTCCCGGGACAGCGACCTCCTACGAGCAGTACGTC. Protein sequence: CASSPGTATSYEQYV.

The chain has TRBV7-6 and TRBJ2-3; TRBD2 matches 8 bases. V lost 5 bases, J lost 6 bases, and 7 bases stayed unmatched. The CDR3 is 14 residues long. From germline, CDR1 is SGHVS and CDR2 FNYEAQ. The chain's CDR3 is CASSRTGGLDTQYF. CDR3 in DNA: TGTGCCAGCAGCAGAACGGGGGGGCTCGATACGCAGTATTTT.

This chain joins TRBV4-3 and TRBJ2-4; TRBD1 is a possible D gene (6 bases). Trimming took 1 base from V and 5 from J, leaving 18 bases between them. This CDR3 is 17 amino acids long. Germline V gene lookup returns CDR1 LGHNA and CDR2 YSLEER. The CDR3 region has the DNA TGCGCCAGCAGCCAAGTCCCTCAGGGGCTCACGGAAAACATTCAGTACTTC. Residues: CASSQVPQGLTENIQYF.

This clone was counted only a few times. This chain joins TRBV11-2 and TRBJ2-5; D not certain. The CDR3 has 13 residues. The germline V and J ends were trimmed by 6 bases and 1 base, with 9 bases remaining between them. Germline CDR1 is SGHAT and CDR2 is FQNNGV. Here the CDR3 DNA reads TGTGCCAGCAGGCAGATGGTCCAAGAGACCCAGTACTTC. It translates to CASRQMVQETQYF.

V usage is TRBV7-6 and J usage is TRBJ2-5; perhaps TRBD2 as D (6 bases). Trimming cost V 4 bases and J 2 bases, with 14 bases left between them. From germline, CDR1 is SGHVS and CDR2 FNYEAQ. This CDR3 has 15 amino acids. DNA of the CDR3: TGTGCCAGCAGCTCCTATCGGGAGCGGCAAGAGACCCAGTACTTC. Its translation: CASSSYRERQETQYF. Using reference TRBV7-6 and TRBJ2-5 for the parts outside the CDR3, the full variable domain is GAGVSQSPRYKVTKRGQDVALRCDPISGHVSLYWYRQALGQGPEFLTYFNYEAQQDKSGLPNDRFSAERPEGSISTLTIQRTEQRDSAMYRCASSSYRERQETQYFGPGTRLLVL.

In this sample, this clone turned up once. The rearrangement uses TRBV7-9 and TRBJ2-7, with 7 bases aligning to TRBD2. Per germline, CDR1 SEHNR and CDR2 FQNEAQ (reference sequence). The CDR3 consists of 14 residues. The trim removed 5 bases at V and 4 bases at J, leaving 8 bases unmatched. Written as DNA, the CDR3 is TGTGCCAGCAGCGTCCCCGGGGGGAGGTACGAGCAGTACTTC. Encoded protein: CASSVPGGRYEQYF.

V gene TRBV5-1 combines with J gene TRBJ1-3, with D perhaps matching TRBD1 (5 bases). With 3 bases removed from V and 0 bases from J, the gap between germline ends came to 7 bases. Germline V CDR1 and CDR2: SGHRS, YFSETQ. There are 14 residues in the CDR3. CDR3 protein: CASSSQGSGNTIYF. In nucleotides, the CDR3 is TGCGCCAGCAGCTCCCAGGGCTCTGGAAACACCATATATTTT.

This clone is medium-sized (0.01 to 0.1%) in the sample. CDR3 coding DNA: TGCAGCGTCCACAGGGGGCCTTGGCAGTTCTTC. Translating gives CSVHRGPWQFF. V and J are TRBV29-1 and TRBJ2-1; 9 bases line up with TRBD1. J was trimmed by 12 bases and V by 6 bases; bases with no gene match: 6. Germline loops: CDR1 SQVTM, CDR2 ANQGSEA. The CDR3 covers 11 residues.

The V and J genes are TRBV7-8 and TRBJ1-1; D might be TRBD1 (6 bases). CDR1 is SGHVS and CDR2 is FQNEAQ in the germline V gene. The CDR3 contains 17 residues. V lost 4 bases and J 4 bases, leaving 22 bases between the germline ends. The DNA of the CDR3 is TGTGCCAGCAGCTCTAAGGGGGACACTACTCTCCTCACTGAAGCTTTCTTT. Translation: CASSSKGDTTLLTEAFF.

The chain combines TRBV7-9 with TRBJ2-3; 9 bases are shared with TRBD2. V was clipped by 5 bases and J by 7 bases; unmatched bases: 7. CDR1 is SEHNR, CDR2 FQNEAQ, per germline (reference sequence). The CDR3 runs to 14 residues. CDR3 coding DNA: TGTGCCAGCAGCCCCGCGGGGGGGATGCATACGCAGTATTTT. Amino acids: CASSPAGGMHTQYF.

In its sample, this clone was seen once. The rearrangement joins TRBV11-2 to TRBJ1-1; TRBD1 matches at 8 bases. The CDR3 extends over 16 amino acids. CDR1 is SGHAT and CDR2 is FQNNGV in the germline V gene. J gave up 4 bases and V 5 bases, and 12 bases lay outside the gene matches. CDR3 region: CASSPNRGQGGTEAFF. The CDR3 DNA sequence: TGTGCCAGCAGCCCGAACCGTGGACAGGGAGGCACTGAAGCTTTCTTT.

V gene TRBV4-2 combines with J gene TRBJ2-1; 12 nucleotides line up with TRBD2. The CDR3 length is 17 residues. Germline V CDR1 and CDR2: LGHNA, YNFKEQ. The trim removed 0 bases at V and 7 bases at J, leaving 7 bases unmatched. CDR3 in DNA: TGTGCCAGCAGCCAAGAGGGTGGGCTAGCGGGGGGGAATGAGCAGTTCTTC. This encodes CASSQEGGLAGGNEQFF.

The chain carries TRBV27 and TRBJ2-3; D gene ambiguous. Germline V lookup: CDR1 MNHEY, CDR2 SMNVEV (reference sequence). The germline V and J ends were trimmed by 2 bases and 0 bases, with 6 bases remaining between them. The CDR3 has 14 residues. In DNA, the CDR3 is TGTGCCAGCAGTTTAGCGGTTAGCACAGATACGCAGTATTTT. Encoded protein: CASSLAVSTDTQYF.

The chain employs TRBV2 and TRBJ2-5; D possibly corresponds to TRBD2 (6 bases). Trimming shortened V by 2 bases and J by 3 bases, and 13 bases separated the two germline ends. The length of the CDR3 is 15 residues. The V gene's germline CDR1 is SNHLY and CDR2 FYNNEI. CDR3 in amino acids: CASSESGHNKETQYF. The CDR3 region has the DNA TGTGCCAGCAGTGAAAGCGGGCACAATAAAGAGACCCAGTACTTC.

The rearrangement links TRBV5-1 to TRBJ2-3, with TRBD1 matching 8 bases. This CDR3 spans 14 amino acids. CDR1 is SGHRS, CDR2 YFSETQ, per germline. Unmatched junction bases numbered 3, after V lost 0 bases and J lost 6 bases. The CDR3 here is CASSLGDRMDTQYF. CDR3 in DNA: TGCGCCAGCAGCTTGGGGGACAGGATGGATACGCAGTATTTT.

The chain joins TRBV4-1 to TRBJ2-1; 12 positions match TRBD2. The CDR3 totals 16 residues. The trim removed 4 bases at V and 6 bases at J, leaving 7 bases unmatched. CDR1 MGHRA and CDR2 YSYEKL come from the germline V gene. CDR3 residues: CASSLPSGGAVNEQFF. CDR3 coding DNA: TGCGCCAGCAGCCTTCCTAGCGGGGGGGCCGTCAATGAGCAGTTCTTC.

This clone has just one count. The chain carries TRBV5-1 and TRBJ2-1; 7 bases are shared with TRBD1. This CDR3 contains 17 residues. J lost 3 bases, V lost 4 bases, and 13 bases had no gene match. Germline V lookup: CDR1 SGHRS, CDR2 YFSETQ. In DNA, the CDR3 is TGCGCCAGCAGCGAGCGACAGGGAAAAGTATACTACAATGAGCAGTTCTTC. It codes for CASSERQGKVYYNEQFF.

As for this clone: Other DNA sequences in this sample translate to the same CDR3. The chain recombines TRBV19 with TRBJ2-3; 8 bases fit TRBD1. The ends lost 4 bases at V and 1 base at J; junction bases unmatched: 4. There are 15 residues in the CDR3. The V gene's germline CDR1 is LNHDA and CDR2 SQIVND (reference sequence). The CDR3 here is CASSTSGGGTDTQYF. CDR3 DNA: TGTGCCAGTAGTACCTCAGGGGGCGGCACAGATACGCAGTATTTT.

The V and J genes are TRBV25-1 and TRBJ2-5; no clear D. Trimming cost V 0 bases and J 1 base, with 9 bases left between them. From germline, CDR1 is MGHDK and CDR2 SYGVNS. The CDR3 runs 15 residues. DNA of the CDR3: TGTGCCAGCAGTGAATATACACAGACCCAAGAGACCCAGTACTTC. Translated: CASSEYTQTQETQYF. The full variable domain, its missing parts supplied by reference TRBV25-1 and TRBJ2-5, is EADIYQTPRYLVIGTGKKITLECSQTMGHDKMYWYQQDPGMELHLIHYSYGVNSTEKGDLSSESTVSRIRTEHFPLTLESARPSHTSQYLCASSEYTQTQETQYFGPGTRLLVL.

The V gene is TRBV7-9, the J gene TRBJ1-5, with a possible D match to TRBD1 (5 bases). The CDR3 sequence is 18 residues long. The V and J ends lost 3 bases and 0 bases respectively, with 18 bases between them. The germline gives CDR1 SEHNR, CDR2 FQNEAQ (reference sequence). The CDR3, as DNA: TGTGCCAGCAGCTTGGTCCCGTTGGGGCACTATAGCAATCAGCCCCAGCATTTT. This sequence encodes CASSLVPLGHYSNQPQHF.

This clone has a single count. CDR3 region: CASSPSGARGDTQYF. The CDR3 nucleotides read TGTGCCAGCAGCCCTAGCGGGGCTCGTGGAGATACGCAGTATTTT. V usage is TRBV9 and J usage is TRBJ2-3; 9 bases agree with TRBD2. The CDR3 totals 15 residues. Germline V CDR1 and CDR2: SGDLS, YYNGEE. V gave up 4 bases and J gave up 5 bases; unmatched junction bases: 8. Together with reference TRBV9 and TRBJ2-3, the CDR3 gives the full variable domain: DSGVTQTPKHLITATGQRVTLRCSPRSGDLSVYWYQQSLDQGLQFLIQYYNGEERAKGNILERFSAQQFPDLHSELNLSSLELGDSALYFCASSPSGARGDTQYFGPGTRLTVL.

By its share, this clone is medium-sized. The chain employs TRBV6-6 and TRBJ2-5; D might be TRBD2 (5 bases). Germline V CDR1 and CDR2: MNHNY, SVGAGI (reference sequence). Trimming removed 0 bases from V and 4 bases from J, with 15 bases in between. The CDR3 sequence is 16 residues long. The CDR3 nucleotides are TGTGCCAGCAGTTACTCGTCCGGGGAAGGAGGAGAGACCCAGTACTTC. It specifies CASSYSSGEGGETQYF.

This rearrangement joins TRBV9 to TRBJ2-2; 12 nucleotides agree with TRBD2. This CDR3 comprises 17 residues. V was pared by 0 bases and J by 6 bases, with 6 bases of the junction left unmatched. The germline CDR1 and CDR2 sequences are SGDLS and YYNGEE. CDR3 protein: CASSVGLAGAAAGELFF. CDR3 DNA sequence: TGTGCCAGCAGCGTAGGACTAGCGGGGGCGGCGGCCGGGGAGCTGTTTTTT.

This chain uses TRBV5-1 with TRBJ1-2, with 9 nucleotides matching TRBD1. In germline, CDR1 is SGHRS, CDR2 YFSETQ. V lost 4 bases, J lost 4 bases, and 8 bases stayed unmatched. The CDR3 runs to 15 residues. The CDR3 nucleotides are TGCGCCAGCAGCCTAGGCGGGACAGGGAGCTATGGCTACACCTTC. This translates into CASSLGGTGSYGYTF.

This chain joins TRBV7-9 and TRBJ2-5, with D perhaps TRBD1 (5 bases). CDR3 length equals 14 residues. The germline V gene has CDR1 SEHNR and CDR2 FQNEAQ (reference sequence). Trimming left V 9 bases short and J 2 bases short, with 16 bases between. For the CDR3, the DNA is TGTGCCAGAACCCTTATAGACAGTCAAGAGACCCAGTACTTC. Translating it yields CARTLIDSQETQYF.

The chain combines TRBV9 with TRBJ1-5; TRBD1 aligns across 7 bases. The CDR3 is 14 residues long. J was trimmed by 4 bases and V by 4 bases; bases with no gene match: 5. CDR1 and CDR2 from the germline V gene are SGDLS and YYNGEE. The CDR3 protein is CASSRQGANQPQHF. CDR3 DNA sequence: TGTGCCAGCAGCCGACAGGGCGCTAATCAGCCCCAGCATTTT.

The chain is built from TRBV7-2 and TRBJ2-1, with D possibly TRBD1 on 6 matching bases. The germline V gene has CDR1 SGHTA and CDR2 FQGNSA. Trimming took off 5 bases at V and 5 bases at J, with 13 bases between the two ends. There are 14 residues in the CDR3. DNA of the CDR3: TGTGCCAGCAGCGGCAGGGGAAGTGACAATGAGCAGTTCTTC. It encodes CASSGRGSDNEQFF.

The chain's CDR3 is CASSPQTVEDQPQHF. For the CDR3, the DNA is TGCGCCAGCAGCCCCCAGACTGTAGAGGATCAGCCCCAGCATTTT. The V and J genes are TRBV5-1 and TRBJ1-5; no firm D call. Germline V gene sequence: CDR1 SGHRS, CDR2 YFSETQ. The CDR3 sequence is 15 residues long. Trimming left V 4 bases short and J 5 bases short, with 16 bases between. The full variable domain, in which reference TRBV5-1 and TRBJ1-5 provide the parts outside the CDR3, is KAGVTQTPRYLIKTRGQQVTLSCSPISGHRSVSWYQQTPGQGLQFLFEYFSETQRNKGNFPGRFSGRQFSNSRSEMNVSTLELGDSALYLCASSPQTVEDQPQHFGDGTRLSIL.

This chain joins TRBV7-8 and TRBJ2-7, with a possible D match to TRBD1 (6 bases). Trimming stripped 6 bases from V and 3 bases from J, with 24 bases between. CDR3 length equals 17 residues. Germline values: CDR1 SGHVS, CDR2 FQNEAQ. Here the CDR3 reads CASRALEQGVPLYEQYV. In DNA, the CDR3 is TGTGCCAGCAGGGCCCTCGAACAGGGAGTCCCTCTCTACGAGCAGTACGTC.

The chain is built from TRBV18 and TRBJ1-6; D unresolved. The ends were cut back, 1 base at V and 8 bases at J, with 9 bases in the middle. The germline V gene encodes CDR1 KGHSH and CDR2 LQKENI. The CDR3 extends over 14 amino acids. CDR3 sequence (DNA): TGTGCCAGCTCACCACAAGGTAGCGATTCACCCCTCCACTTT. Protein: CASSPQGSDSPLHF.